This entry describes one TCR beta chain. The data originate from a study of cytomegalovirus exposure and HLA in healthy donors. 13 Jbeta primers and 60 Vbeta primers were used for the PCR. In the original analysis: In a later analysis, of around 85 million unique beta chains, some 10 million appeared in at least two donors. Clones were read by immunoSEQ multiplex PCR, and TCRdb kept only the in-frame ones, dropping some. V and J calls and clone size come straight from that table; D and trimming were deduced from the DNA. The table lists approximately 190,000 clones, roughly 80% of them singletons. The germline V gene encodes CDR1 MDHEN and CDR2 SYDVKM. The CDR3 is 17 residues long. The V end lost 2 bases, the J end lost 2 bases, and 16 bases lay between the germline ends.

The clonotype originates from a young woman in good health and CMV-seronegative. Sequencing was carried out using PBMCs. The gene calls are TRBV28 and TRBJ1-5; D is possibly TRBD1 (5 bases). The CDR3 is CASSLRGGDWRNQPQHF. The CDR3 DNA is TGTGCCAGCAGTTTACGGGGGGGGGACTGGCGCAATCAGCCCCAGCATTTT.